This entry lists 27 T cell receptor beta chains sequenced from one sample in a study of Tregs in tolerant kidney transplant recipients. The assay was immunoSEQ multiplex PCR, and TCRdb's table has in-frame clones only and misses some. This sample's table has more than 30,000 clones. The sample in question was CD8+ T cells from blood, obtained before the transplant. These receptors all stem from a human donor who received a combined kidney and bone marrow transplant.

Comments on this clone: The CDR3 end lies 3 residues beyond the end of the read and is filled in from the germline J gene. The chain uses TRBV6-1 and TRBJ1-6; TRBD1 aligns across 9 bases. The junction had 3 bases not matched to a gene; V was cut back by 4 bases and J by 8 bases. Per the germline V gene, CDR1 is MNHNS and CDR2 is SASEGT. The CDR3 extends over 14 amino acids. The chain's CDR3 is CASSVQGADSPLHF. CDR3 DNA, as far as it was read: TGTGCCAGCAGTGTACAGGGGGCGGATTCACCC.

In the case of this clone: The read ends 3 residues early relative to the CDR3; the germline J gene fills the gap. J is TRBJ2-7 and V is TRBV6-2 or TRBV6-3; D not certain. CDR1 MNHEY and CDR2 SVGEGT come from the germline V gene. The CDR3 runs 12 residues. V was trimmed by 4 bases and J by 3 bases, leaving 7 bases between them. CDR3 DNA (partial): TGTGCCAGCAGTTCACGGTTCTACGAG. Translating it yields CASSSRFYE. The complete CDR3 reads CASSSRFYEQYF.

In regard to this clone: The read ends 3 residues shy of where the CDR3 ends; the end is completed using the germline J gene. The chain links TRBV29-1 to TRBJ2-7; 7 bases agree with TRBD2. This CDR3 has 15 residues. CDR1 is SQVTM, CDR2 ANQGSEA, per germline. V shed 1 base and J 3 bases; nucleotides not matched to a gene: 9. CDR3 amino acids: CSVEGRTSLNYEQYF. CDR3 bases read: TGCAGCGTTGAAGGCCGGACTAGTTTAAACTACGAG.

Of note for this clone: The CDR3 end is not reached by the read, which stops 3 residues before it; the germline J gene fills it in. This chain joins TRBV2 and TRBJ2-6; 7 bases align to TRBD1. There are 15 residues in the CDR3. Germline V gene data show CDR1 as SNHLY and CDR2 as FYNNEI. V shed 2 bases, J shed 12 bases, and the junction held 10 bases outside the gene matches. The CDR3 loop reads CASSEFGTEARVLTF. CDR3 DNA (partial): TGTGCCAGCAGTGAATTTGGGACAGAGGCCCGCGTC.

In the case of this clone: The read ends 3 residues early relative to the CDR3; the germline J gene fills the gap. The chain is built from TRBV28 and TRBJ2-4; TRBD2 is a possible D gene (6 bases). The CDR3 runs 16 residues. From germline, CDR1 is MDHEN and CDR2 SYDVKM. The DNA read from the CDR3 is TGTGCCAGCAGTCCCATAGATAGGAGGGGAGGAGTGTTT. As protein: CASSPIDRRGGVF. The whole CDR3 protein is CASSPIDRRGGVFQYF.

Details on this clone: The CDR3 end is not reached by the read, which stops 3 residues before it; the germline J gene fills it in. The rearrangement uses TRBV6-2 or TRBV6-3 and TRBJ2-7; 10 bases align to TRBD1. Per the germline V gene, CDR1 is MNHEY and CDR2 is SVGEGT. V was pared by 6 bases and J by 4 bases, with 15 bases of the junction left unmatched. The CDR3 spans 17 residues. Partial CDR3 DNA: TGTGCCAGCAGCTGGACAATATCTGGACAGGGGGAATACGAG. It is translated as CASSWTISGQGEYE. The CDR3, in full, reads CASSWTISGQGEYEQYF.

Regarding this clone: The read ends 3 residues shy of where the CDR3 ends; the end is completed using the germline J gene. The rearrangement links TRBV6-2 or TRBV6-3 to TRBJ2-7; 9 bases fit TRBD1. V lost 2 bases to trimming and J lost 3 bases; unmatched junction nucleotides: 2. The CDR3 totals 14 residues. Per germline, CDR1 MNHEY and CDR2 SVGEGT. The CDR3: CASSYGTGIYEQYF. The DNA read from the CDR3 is TGTGCCAGCAGTTACGGGACAGGGATCTACGAG.

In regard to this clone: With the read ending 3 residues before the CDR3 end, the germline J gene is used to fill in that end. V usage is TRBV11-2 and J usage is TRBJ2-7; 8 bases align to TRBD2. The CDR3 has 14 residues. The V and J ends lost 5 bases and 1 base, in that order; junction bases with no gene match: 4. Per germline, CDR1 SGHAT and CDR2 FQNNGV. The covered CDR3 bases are TGTGCCAGCAGCCTAACTAGCGGTTCCTACGAG. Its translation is CASSLTSGSYE. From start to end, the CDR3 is CASSLTSGSYEQYF.

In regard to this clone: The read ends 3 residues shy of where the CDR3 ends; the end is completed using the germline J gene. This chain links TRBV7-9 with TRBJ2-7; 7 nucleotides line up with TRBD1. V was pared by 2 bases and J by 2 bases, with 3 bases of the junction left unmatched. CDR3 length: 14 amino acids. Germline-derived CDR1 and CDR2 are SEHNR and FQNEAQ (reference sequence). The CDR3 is CASSLWDSPYEQYF. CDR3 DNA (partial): TGTGCCAGCAGCTTATGGGACAGCCCCTACGAG.

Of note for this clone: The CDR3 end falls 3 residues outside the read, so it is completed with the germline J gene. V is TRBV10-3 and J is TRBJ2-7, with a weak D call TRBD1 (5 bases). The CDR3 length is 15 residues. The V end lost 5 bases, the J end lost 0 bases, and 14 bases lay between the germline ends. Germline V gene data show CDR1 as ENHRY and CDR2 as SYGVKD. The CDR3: CAISRVAGPSYEQYF. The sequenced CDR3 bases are TGTGCCATCAGTAGAGTGGCAGGGCCCTCCTACGAG.

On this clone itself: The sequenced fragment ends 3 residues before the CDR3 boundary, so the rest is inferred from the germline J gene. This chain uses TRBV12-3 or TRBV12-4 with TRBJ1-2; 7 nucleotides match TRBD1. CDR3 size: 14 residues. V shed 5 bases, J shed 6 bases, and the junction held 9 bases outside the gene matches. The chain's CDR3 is CASSTRQGLDGYTF. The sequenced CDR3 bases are TGTGCCAGCAGTACCAGACAGGGTCTCGATGGC.

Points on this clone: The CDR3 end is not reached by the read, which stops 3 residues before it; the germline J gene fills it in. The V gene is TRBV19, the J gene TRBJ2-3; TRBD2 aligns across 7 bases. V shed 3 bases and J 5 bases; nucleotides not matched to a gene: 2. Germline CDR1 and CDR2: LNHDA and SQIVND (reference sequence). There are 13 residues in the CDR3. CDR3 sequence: CASSILAGDTQYF. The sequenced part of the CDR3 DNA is TGTGCCAGTAGTATCTTAGCGGGAGATACG.

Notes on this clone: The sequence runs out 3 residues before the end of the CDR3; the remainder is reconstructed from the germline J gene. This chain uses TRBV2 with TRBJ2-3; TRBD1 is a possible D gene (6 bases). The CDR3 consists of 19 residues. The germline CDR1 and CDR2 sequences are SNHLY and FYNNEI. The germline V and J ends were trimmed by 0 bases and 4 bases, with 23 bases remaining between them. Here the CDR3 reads CASSEALRLGTLNADTQYF. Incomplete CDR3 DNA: TGTGCCAGCAGTGAAGCGCTTCGACTTGGGACACTGAATGCAGATACG.

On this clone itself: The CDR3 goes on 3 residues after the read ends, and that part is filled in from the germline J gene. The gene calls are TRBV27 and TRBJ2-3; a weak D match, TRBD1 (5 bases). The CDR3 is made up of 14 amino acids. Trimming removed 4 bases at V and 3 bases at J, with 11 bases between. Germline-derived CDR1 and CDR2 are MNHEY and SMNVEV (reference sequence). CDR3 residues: CASSYQGTTDTQYF. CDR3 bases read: TGTGCCAGCAGTTATCAGGGCACAACAGATACG.

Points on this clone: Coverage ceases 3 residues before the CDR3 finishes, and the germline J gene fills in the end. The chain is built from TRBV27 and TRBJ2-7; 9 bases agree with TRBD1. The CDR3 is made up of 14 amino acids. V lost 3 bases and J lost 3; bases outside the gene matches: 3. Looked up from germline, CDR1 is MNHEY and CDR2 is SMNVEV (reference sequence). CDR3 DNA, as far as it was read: TGTGCCAGCAGTTTCGGGACAGGGAGCTACGAG. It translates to CASSFGTGSYE. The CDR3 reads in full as CASSFGTGSYEQYF.

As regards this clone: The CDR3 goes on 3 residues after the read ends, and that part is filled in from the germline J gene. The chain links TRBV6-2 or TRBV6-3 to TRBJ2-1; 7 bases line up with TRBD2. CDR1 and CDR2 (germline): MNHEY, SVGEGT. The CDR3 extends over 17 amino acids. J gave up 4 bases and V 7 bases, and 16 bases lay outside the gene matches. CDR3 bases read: TGTGCCAGCATCCCCGGGAGGTCTAGCGGACTATACAATGAG. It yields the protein CASIPGRSSGLYNE. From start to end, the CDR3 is CASIPGRSSGLYNEQFF.

The CDR3 is CASSPVPHEQFF. The sequenced part of the CDR3 DNA is TGCGCCAGCAGCCCGGTACCTCATGAG. The rearrangement joins TRBV5-1 to TRBJ2-1, with unresolved D. The read halts 3 residues ahead of the CDR3 end, with the missing end drawn from the germline J gene. There are 12 residues in the CDR3. Germline V gene lookup returns CDR1 SGHRS and CDR2 YFSETQ. The V end lost 4 bases, the J end lost 8 bases, and 10 bases lay between the germline ends.

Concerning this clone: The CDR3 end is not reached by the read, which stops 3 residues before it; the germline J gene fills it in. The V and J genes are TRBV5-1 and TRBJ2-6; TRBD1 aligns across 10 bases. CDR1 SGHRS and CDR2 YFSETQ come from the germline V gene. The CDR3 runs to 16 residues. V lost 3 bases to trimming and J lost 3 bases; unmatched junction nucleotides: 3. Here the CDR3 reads CASSSGQGGGANVLTF. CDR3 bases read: TGCGCCAGCAGCTCCGGACAGGGGGGTGGGGCCAACGTC.

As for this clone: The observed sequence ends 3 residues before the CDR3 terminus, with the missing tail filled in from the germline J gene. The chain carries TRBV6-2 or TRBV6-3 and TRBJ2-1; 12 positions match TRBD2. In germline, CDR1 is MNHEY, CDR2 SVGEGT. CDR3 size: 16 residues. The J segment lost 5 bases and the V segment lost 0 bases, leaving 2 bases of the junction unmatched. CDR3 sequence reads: CASSYSTSGRDNEQFF. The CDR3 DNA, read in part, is TGTGCCAGCAGTTACTCGACTAGCGGGAGAGACAATGAG.

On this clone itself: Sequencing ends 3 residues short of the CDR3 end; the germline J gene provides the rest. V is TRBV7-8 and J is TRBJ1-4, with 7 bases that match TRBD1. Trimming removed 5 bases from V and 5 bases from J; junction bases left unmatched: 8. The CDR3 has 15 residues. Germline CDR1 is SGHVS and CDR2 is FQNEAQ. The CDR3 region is CASSKRGTENEKLFF. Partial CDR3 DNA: TGTGCCAGCAGCAAGCGAGGGACAGAGAATGAAAAA.

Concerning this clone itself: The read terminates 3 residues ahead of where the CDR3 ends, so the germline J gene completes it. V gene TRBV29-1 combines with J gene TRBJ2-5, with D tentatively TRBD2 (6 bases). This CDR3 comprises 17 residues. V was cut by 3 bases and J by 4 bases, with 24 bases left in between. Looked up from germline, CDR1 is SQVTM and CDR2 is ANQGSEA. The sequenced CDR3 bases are TGCAGCGTTGATCCCCCTTGGCGGGATCCAATTACAGAGACC. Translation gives CSVDPPWRDPITET. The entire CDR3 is CSVDPPWRDPITETQYF.

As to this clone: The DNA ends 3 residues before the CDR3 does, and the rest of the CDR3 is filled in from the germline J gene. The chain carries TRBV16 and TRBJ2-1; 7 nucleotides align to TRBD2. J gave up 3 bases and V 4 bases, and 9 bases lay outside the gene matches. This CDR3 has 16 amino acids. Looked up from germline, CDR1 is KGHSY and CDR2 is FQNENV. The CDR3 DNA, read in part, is TGTGCCAGCAGCCGTAATAGCGGGCCTTTCTACAATGAG. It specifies CASSRNSGPFYNE. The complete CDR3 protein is CASSRNSGPFYNEQFF.

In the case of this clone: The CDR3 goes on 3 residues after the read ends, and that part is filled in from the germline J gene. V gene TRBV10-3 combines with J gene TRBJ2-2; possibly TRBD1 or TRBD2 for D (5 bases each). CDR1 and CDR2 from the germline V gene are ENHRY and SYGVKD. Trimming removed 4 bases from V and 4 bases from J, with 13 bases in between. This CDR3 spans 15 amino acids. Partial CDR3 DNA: TGTGCCATCAGTGCGGAGGCAGGGTCCACCGGGGAG. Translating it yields CAISAEAGSTGE. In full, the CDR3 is CAISAEAGSTGELFF.

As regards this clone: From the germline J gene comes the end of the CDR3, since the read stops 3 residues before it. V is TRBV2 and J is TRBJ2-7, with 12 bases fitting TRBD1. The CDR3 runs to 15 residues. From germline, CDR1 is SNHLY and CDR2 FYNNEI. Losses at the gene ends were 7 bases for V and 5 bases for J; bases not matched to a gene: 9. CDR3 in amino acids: CASKPGTGGLHEQYF. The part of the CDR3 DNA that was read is TGTGCCAGCAAACCCGGGACAGGGGGCTTGCACGAG.

The CDR3 spells CASSYSEGANYEQYF. CDR3 DNA, as far as it was read: TGTGCCAGCAGTTACTCGGAGGGGGCGAACTACGAG. The chain couples TRBV6-2 or TRBV6-3 to TRBJ2-7; TRBD1 might be the D (7 bases). The sequenced fragment ends 3 residues before the CDR3 boundary, so the rest is inferred from the germline J gene. The V gene's germline CDR1 is MNHEY and CDR2 SVGEGT. Trimming removed 0 bases at V and 3 bases at J, with 12 bases between. The CDR3 length is 15 residues.

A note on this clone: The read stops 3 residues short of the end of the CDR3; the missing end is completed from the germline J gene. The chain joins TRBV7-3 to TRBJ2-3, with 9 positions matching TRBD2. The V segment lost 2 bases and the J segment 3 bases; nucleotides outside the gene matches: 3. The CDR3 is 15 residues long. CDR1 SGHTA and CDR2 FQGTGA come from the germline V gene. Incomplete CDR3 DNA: TGTGCCAGCAGCTTAGGGACTAGCTTAACAGATACG. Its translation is CASSLGTSLTDT. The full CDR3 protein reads CASSLGTSLTDTQYF.

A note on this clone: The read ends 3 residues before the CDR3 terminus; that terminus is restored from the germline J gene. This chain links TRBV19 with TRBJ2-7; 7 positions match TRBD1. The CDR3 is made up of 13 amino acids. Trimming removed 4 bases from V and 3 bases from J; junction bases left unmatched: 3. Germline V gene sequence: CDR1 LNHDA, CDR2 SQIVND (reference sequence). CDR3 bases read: TGTGCCAGTAGTAGGACAGGCGTCTACGAG. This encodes CASSRTGVYE. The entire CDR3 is CASSRTGVYEQYF.